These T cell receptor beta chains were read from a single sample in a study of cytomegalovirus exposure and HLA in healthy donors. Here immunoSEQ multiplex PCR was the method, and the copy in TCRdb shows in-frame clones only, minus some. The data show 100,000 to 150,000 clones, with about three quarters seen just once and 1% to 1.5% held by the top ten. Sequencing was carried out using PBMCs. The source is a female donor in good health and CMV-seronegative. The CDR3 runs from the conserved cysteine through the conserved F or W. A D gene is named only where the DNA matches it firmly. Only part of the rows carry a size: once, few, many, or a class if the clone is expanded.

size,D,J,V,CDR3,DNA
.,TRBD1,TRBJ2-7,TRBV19,CASSALQGATYEQYF,TGTGCCAGTAGTGCCCTACAGGGGGCCACTTACGAGCAGTACTTC
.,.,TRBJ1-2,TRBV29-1,CSVGVPQLGLDGYTF,TGCAGCGTTGGGGTGCCACAGTTGGGTTTAGATGGCTACACCTTC
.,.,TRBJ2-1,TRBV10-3,CAMSAEGSSYNEQFF,TGTGCCATGTCTGCGGAGGGAAGCTCCTACAATGAGCAGTTCTTC
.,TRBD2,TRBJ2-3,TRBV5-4,CASSSAFGLAGVSDTQYF,TGTGCCAGCAGCTCGGCATTTGGGCTAGCGGGAGTCTCAGATACGCAGTATTTT
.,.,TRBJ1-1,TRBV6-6,CASSSPGVTEAFF,TGTGCCAGCAGTTCCCCGGGTGTGACTGAAGCTTTCTTT
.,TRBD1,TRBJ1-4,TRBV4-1,CASRPGGGGRRVEKLFF,TGCGCCAGCAGACCAGGGGGCGGAGGGAGGCGCGTGGAAAAACTGTTTTTT
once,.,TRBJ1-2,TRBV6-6,CASSPAGGRHYGYTF,TGTGCCAGCAGTCCGGCCGGTGGCAGGCACTATGGCTACACCTTC
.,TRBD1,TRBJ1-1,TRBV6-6,CASTQGQGALNTEAFF,TGTGCCAGCACTCAGGGACAGGGGGCGCTTAACACTGAAGCTTTCTTT
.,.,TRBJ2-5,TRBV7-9,CASSLASGERETQYF,TGTGCCAGCAGCTTAGCTTCAGGGGAGAGGGAGACCCAGTACTTC
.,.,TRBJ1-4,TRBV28,CASSSSEARGEKLFF,TGTGCCAGCAGTTCCTCCGAGGCCCGGGGGGAAAAACTGTTTTTT
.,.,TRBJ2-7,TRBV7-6,CASSLAGGFGSSYEQYF,TGTGCCAGCAGCTTAGCCGGGGGATTCGGAAGCTCCTACGAGCAGTACTTC
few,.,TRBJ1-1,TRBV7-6,CASSLVGSGNTEAFF,TGTGCCAGCAGCTTAGTAGGGAGTGGGAACACTGAAGCTTTCTTT
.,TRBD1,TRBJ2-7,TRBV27,CASIPRRGEQYF,TGTGCCAGCATTCCGCGCAGGGGGGAGCAGTACTTC
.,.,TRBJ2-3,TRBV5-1,CASRGGAPGPTDTQYF,TGCGCCAGTCGAGGGGGGGCTCCTGGGCCCACAGATACGCAGTATTTT